This TCR beta chain was identified in a study of T cell responses to AZD1222 COVID-19 vaccine. Sequencing used immunoSEQ multiplex PCR; TCRdb keeps in-frame clones, though not all of them. The table has about 100,000 clones, approximately 93% seen once. Germline V gene data show CDR1 as MNHGY and CDR2 as SVAAGI. V shed 4 bases and J 7 bases; nucleotides not matched to a gene: 11. The CDR3 runs to 17 residues. The chain combines TRBV6-9 with TRBJ1-5; 12 nucleotides line up with TRBD1. Source: peripheral blood, taken 28 days after the second AZD1222 dose. The source of this sequence is an adult who received the AZD1222 COVID-19 vaccine. The CDR3 sequence is CASSSGPGQGAQQPQHF. The CDR3 DNA reads TGTGCCAGCAGTTCCGGACCGGGACAGGGGGCGCAGCAGCCCCAGCATTTT.